This passage covers 19 T cell receptor beta chains from one sample sequenced in a study of neoadjuvant anti-PD-1 for oral cavity cancer. Time point meaning: after neoadjuvant nivolumab, at surgical resection. The table came from immunoSEQ multiplex PCR; TCRdb's copy has only in-frame clones and leaves some out. The sample includes 13,000 to 15,000 clones, about two thirds of them seen just once. Sequenced here: PBMCs, sampled after nivolumab (anti-PD-1) treatment. These TCRs come from a person aged 35-79 years with oral cavity squamous cell carcinoma.

J is TRBJ1-1 and V is TRBV14; no clear D gene. Germline V gene sequence: CDR1 SGHDN, CDR2 FVKESK. Trimming removed 0 bases at V and 0 bases at J, with 11 bases between. The CDR3 loop spans 16 amino acids. The CDR3 bases are TGTGCCAGCAGCCAAGATCGGCAGCTCATGAACACTGAAGCTTTCTTT. Protein product: CASSQDRQLMNTEAFF.

This chain links TRBV29-1 with TRBJ1-1; no definite D call. This CDR3 region has 12 residues. V lost 6 bases to trimming and J lost 5 bases, with 13 bases between them. Germline V gene data show CDR1 as SQVTM and CDR2 as ANQGSEA. CDR3 protein: CSVAQVGTEAFF. In nucleotides, the CDR3 is TGCAGCGTAGCGCAGGTGGGGACTGAAGCTTTCTTT.

CDR3 coding DNA: TGCGCCAGCAGCTGGAGGACAAGTTTGACCACTGAAGCTTTCTTT. This codes for CASSWRTSLTTEAFF. The V gene is TRBV5-1, the J gene TRBJ1-1; D might be TRBD1 (5 bases). Germline lookup yields CDR1 SGHRS and CDR2 YFSETQ. Trimming took 3 bases from V and 4 from J, leaving 16 bases between them. The CDR3 is made up of 15 amino acids.

The rearrangement uses TRBV29-1 and TRBJ1-1; no clear D. Germline values: CDR1 SQVTM, CDR2 ANQGSEA. This CDR3 is 10 amino acids long. Trimming cost V 4 bases and J 6 bases, with 6 bases left between them. As DNA, the CDR3 is TGCAGCGTTGGTGGGCCTGAAGCTTTCTTT. It encodes CSVGGPEAFF.

The chain links TRBV28 to TRBJ2-7, with D uncertain. V was clipped by 5 bases and J by 3 bases, with 14 bases between them. CDR3 size: 14 residues. CDR1 MDHEN and CDR2 SYDVKM come from the germline V gene. The CDR3 here is CASSEHTIFYEQYF. In DNA form, the CDR3 reads TGTGCCAGCAGTGAGCATACTATTTTCTACGAGCAGTACTTC.

This chain connects TRBV28 to TRBJ1-1; possibly TRBD1 for D (6 bases). CDR3 length: 15 amino acids. Deletions cut 5 bases from V and 0 bases from J, with 13 bases between. Germline V CDR1 and CDR2: MDHEN, SYDVKM. The CDR3 reads CASSGPGHMNTEAFF. In DNA form, the CDR3 reads TGTGCCAGCAGTGGCCCGGGACACATGAACACTGAAGCTTTCTTT.

The genes are TRBV30 and TRBJ2-7, with 9 bases fitting TRBD2. CDR3 length: 13 amino acids. Germline values: CDR1 GTSNPN, CDR2 SVGIG (reference sequence). V dropped 3 bases and J dropped 6; count of bases not matched to a gene: 6. Here the CDR3 reads CAWSGGLAGEQYF. In DNA form, the CDR3 reads TGTGCCTGGAGCGGGGGACTAGCTGGCGAGCAGTACTTC.

In DNA form, the CDR3 reads TGTGCCAGTAGTATAGGGGGAGGGGGTTACAATGAGCAGTTCTTC. This gives the protein CASSIGGGGYNEQFF. This chain joins TRBV19 and TRBJ2-1, with a weak D call TRBD2 (7 bases). This CDR3 comprises 15 residues. CDR1 and CDR2 (germline): LNHDA, SQIVND (reference sequence). Trimming pared 1 base from V and 4 bases from J, leaving 11 bases between.

This clone has a handful of counts. Within the sample, other DNA sequences also encode this same CDR3. The chain joins TRBV2 to TRBJ1-2, with D unclear. The CDR3 extends over 13 amino acids. Germline CDR1 is SNHLY and CDR2 is FYNNEI. V gave up 2 bases and J gave up 3 bases, with 7 bases separating them. DNA of the CDR3: TGTGCCAGCAGTGAAAGGTCGGACTATGGCTACACCTTC. Its translation is CASSERSDYGYTF. Supplemented by reference TRBV2 and TRBJ1-2, the full variable domain reads EPEVTQTPSHQVTQMGQEVILRCVPISNHLYFYWYRQILGQKVEFLVSFYNNEISEKSEIFDDQFSVERPDGSNFTLKIRSTKLEDSAMYFCASSERSDYGYTFGSGTRLTVV.

The rearrangement joins TRBV7-9 to TRBJ2-7, with D uncertain. In germline, CDR1 is SEHNR, CDR2 FQNEAQ (reference sequence). Trimming took off 1 base at V and 2 bases at J, with 15 bases between the two ends. CDR3 length equals 16 residues. The CDR3: CASSLVFSARPYEQYF. CDR3 sequence (DNA): TGTGCCAGCAGCTTAGTCTTTTCCGCCCGCCCCTACGAGCAGTACTTC. Full variable domain (rest looked up from reference TRBV7-9 and TRBJ2-7): DTGVSQNPRHKITKRGQNVTFRCDPISEHNRLYWYRQTLGQGPEFLTYFQNEAQLEKSRLLSDRFSAERPKGSFSTLEIQRTEQGDSAMYLCASSLVFSARPYEQYFGPGTRLTVT.

This rearrangement joins TRBV19 to TRBJ1-5; D not resolved. CDR1 LNHDA and CDR2 SQIVND come from the germline V gene (reference sequence). Trimming left V 6 bases short and J 0 bases short, with 15 bases between. This CDR3 comprises 16 residues. CDR3 DNA: TGTGCCAGTAGCGACTTGGGATTTAATAGCAATCAGCCCCAGCATTTT. Translating gives CASSDLGFNSNQPQHF. The full variable domain, in which reference TRBV19 and TRBJ1-5 provide the parts outside the CDR3, is DGGITQSPKYLFRKEGQNVTLSCEQNLNHDAMYWYRQDPGQGLRLIYYSQIVNDFQKGDIAEGYSVSREKKESFPLTVTSAQKNPTAFYLCASSDLGFNSNQPQHFGDGTRLSIL.

The chain is built from TRBV7-2 and TRBJ1-4; 9 bases fit TRBD1. This CDR3 is built from 15 residues. CDR1 is SGHTA and CDR2 is FQGNSA in the germline V gene. V gave up 3 bases and J gave up 5 bases; unmatched junction bases: 4. CDR3 region: CASSFTGTGNEKLFF. The CDR3 DNA reads TGTGCCAGCAGCTTCACCGGGACAGGGAATGAAAAACTGTTTTTT.

There are a few counts of this clone. This rearrangement joins TRBV27 to TRBJ2-3; D remains ambiguous. CDR3 length: 15 amino acids. The V end was cut by 1 base, the J end by 1 base, with 9 bases between. In germline, CDR1 is MNHEY, CDR2 SMNVEV (reference sequence). DNA for the CDR3: TGTGCCAGCAGTTTATGGCGGAAAGGCACAGATACGCAGTATTTT. Translated, it gives CASSLWRKGTDTQYF.

The J gene is TRBJ2-1, the V gene TRBV15; 14 bases agree with TRBD2. The CDR3 contains 17 residues. Per germline, CDR1 LNHNV and CDR2 YYDKDF (reference sequence). V was clipped by 1 base and J by 8 bases; unmatched bases: 7. This CDR3 is CATSRGGTSGSRDEQFF. DNA of the CDR3: TGTGCCACCAGCAGAGGGGGGACTAGCGGGAGTAGGGATGAGCAGTTCTTC.

This chain's CDR3 is CASGDGAGELFF. The CDR3 region has the DNA TGTGCCAGCGGGGACGGGGCCGGGGAGCTGTTTTTT. This rearrangement joins TRBV6-1 to TRBJ2-2; possibly TRBD1 or TRBD2 for D (5 bases each). This CDR3 has 12 residues. Germline lookup yields CDR1 MNHNS and CDR2 SASEGT. V lost 8 bases, J lost 6 bases, and 10 bases lay in between.

V usage is TRBV2 and J usage is TRBJ1-2, with TRBD1 matching 11 bases. Germline V lookup: CDR1 SNHLY, CDR2 FYNNEI. The ends lost 6 bases at V and 2 bases at J; junction bases unmatched: 5. The CDR3 is 15 amino acids. CDR3: CASSVGTGGNYGYTF. CDR3 in DNA: TGTGCCAGCAGCGTTGGGACAGGGGGAAACTATGGCTACACCTTC.

The chain links TRBV6-1 to TRBJ2-3; no clear D gene. This CDR3 is 13 amino acids long. CDR1 is MNHNS, CDR2 SASEGT, per germline. V dropped 3 bases and J dropped 2 bases, with 6 bases sitting between them. CDR3: CASSDRITDTQYF. For the CDR3, the DNA is TGTGCCAGCAGTGACAGGATCACAGATACGCAGTATTTT.

V usage is TRBV28 and J usage is TRBJ1-5, with TRBD1 as a possible D gene (5 bases). V was pared by 3 bases and J by 0 bases, with 15 bases between. Germline V gene lookup returns CDR1 MDHEN and CDR2 SYDVKM. The CDR3 spans 17 residues. CDR3 sequence: CASSLQGGGYSNQPQHF. The DNA for the CDR3 is TGTGCCAGCAGTTTGCAGGGAGGAGGGTATAGCAATCAGCCCCAGCATTTT.

This clone was picked up a small number of times. The CDR3 here is CSVLGSRGNYGYTF. In DNA form, the CDR3 reads TGCAGCGTTCTAGGGTCCAGGGGTAACTATGGCTACACCTTC. V and J are TRBV29-1 and TRBJ1-2, with TRBD1 as a possible D gene (6 bases). With 5 bases removed from V and 1 base from J, the gap between germline ends came to 14 bases. The CDR3 runs to 14 residues. From germline, CDR1 is SQVTM and CDR2 ANQGSEA. Full variable domain (rest looked up from reference TRBV29-1 and TRBJ1-2): SAVISQKPSRDICQRGTSLTIQCQVDSQVTMMFWYRQQPGQSLTLIATANQGSEATYESGFVIDKFPISRPNLTFSTLTVSNMSPEDSSIYLCSVLGSRGNYGYTFGSGTRLTVV.